The 28 T cell receptor beta chains presented below share a single source sample, sequenced in a study of OX40 agonist ivuxolimab in advanced cancers. Sequenced by immunoSEQ multiplex PCR; TCRdb stores in-frame clones only, minus some. The sample yields around 38,000 clones, about 92% seen once. The sample consisted of CD4+ or CD8+ T cells sorted from blood, taken in a trial of the OX40 agonist ivuxolimab. These receptor sequences come from an adult with an advanced solid tumor such as melanoma, head and neck, liver or kidney cancer.

The genes are TRBV4-3 and TRBJ2-3; D may correspond to TRBD1 or TRBD2 (5 bases each). Germline CDR1 LGHNA, CDR2 YSLEER. V lost 1 base to trimming and J lost 4 bases, with 15 bases between them. The CDR3 sequence is 16 residues long. CDR3 in amino acids: CASSQAGRARPDTQYF. As DNA, the CDR3 is TGCGCCAGCAGCCAAGCGGGACGGGCGCGGCCAGATACGCAGTATTTT.

This clone showed up just once. The chain carries TRBV7-9 and TRBJ2-4; TRBD1 might be the D (6 bases). Trimming stripped 3 bases from V and 6 bases from J, with 27 bases between. The length of the CDR3 is 19 residues. Germline assignment: CDR1 SEHNR and CDR2 FQNEAQ (reference sequence). The CDR3 bases are TGTGCCAGCAGCTTCCTCCTTGGGACAAACCACCCAGATGGAAACATTCAGTACTTC. This sequence encodes CASSFLLGTNHPDGNIQYF. The full variable domain, completed using reference TRBV7-9 and TRBJ2-4, is DTGVSQNPRHKITKRGQNVTFRCDPISEHNRLYWYRQTLGQGPEFLTYFQNEAQLEKSRLLSDRFSAERPKGSFSTLEIQRTEQGDSAMYLCASSFLLGTNHPDGNIQYFGAGTRLSVL.

This chain uses TRBV6-5 with TRBJ2-1; D gene uncertain. The CDR3 length is 14 residues. The V end lost 0 bases, the J end lost 2 bases, and 5 bases lay between the germline ends. Germline CDR1 is MNHEY and CDR2 is SVGAGI. CDR3 DNA: TGTGCCAGCAGTTACTCGGAGACCTACAATGAGCAGTTCTTC. Protein sequence: CASSYSETYNEQFF.

The J gene is TRBJ1-1, the V gene TRBV28; no reliable D call. Germline assignment: CDR1 MDHEN and CDR2 SYDVKM. The CDR3 sequence is 17 residues long. The ends were cut back, 2 bases at V and 5 bases at J, with 21 bases in the middle. CDR3 DNA: TGTGCCAGCAGTTTACACCCCATTACAGCCGGGTGGACTGAAGCTTTCTTT. This gives the protein CASSLHPITAGWTEAFF. Full variable domain (outside the CDR3, taken from reference TRBV28 and TRBJ1-1): DVKVTQSSRYLVKRTGEKVFLECVQDMDHENMFWYRQDPGLGLRLIYFSYDVKMKEKGDIPEGYSVSREKKERFSLILESASTNQTSMYLCASSLHPITAGWTEAFFGQGTRLTVV.

The chain combines TRBV4-2 with TRBJ1-5; 7 positions agree with TRBD1. The CDR3 has 15 residues. Germline assignment: CDR1 LGHNA and CDR2 YNFKEQ. Germline trimming cut 4 bases from V and 3 bases from J; bases unmatched to any gene: 6. The CDR3 loop is CASSPGQALNQPQHF. The DNA of the CDR3 is TGTGCCAGCAGCCCTGGACAGGCACTCAATCAGCCCCAGCATTTT.

The gene calls are TRBV27 and TRBJ2-1; D is perhaps TRBD2 (5 bases). V was trimmed by 3 bases and J by 4 bases, leaving 13 bases between them. This CDR3 has 15 amino acids. CDR1 and CDR2 from the germline V gene are MNHEY and SMNVEV (reference sequence). CDR3 residues: CASSLEAGIYNEQFF. The CDR3, as DNA: TGTGCCAGCAGTTTGGAGGCAGGTATATACAATGAGCAGTTCTTC.

V is TRBV28 and J is TRBJ2-1, with 9 bases lining up with TRBD1. CDR1 is MDHEN, CDR2 SYDVKM, per germline. The CDR3 is made up of 15 amino acids. V was pared by 5 bases and J by 4 bases, with 6 bases of the junction left unmatched. CDR3 sequence reads: CASSPGTGRYNEQFF. The CDR3, as DNA: TGTGCCAGCAGTCCCGGGACAGGGAGGTACAATGAGCAGTTCTTC. Full variable domain (remainder filled in from reference TRBV28 and TRBJ2-1): DVKVTQSSRYLVKRTGEKVFLECVQDMDHENMFWYRQDPGLGLRLIYFSYDVKMKEKGDIPEGYSVSREKKERFSLILESASTNQTSMYLCASSPGTGRYNEQFFGPGTRLTVL.

This rearrangement joins TRBV10-2 to TRBJ2-1, with 7 nucleotides matching TRBD2. The junction had 7 bases not matched to a gene; V was cut back by 6 bases and J by 2 bases. The CDR3 extends over 15 amino acids. Germline values: CDR1 WSHSY, CDR2 SAAADI. The CDR3 reads CASSGASGTYNEQFF. CDR3 DNA sequence: TGCGCCAGCAGCGGGGCTAGCGGAACCTACAATGAGCAGTTCTTC.

This chain connects TRBV9 to TRBJ2-1; tentatively, D is TRBD2 (5 bases). Germline loops: CDR1 SGDLS, CDR2 YYNGEE. CDR3 length: 16 residues. V was trimmed by 3 bases and J by 0 bases, leaving 13 bases between them. The CDR3: CASSAGLFSSYNEQFF. The CDR3 DNA follows: TGTGCCAGCAGCGCTGGACTCTTTAGCTCCTACAATGAGCAGTTCTTC.

The table lists this clone with a count of one. J is TRBJ1-1 and V is TRBV7-8; no clear D gene. V shed 2 bases and J shed 11 bases, with 12 bases lying between them. The CDR3 consists of 12 residues. Germline assignment: CDR1 SGHVS and CDR2 FQNEAQ. CDR3 in DNA: TGTGCCAGCAGCTTACCGTTGGACCCGGCTTTCTTT. Translated, it gives CASSLPLDPAFF.

V usage is TRBV7-8 and J usage is TRBJ1-1; unclear D gene. V lost 1 base, J lost 4 bases, and 13 bases lay in between. Looked up from germline, CDR1 is SGHVS and CDR2 is FQNEAQ. This CDR3 contains 15 residues. The CDR3 coding sequence is TGTGCCAGCAGCTTAGATCCGAACCTAGCCACTGAAGCTTTCTTT. Translating it yields CASSLDPNLATEAFF.

This sequence joins TRBV11-2 and TRBJ2-7; D is undetermined. V lost 1 base and J 4 bases, leaving 5 bases between the germline ends. The germline V gene has CDR1 SGHAT and CDR2 FQNNGV. The CDR3 runs 12 residues. The CDR3 is CASSLGSYEQYF. CDR3 DNA: TGTGCCAGCAGCTTAGGGTCGTACGAGCAGTACTTC.

This clone was counted between two and nine times. The chain has TRBV11-2 and TRBJ2-3, with D uncertain. This CDR3 contains 14 residues. V was cut by 5 bases and J by 6 bases, with 15 bases left in between. Germline assignment: CDR1 SGHAT and CDR2 FQNNGV. CDR3 in DNA: TGTGCCAGCAGCCCCACGTTTGGGCCGGATACGCAGTATTTT. It translates to CASSPTFGPDTQYF. Variable domain in full (rest from reference TRBV11-2 and TRBJ2-3): EAGVAQSPRYKIIEKRQSVAFWCNPISGHATLYWYQQILGQGPKLLIQFQNNGVVDDSQLPKDRFSAERLKGVDSTLKIQPAKLEDSAVYLCASSPTFGPDTQYFGPGTRLTVL.

DNA of the CDR3: TGTGCCAGCAGGACCGGGACAGGTATCTACGAGCAGTACTTC. Its protein is CASRTGTGIYEQYF. The chain combines TRBV2 with TRBJ2-7; 8 bases map to TRBD1. Germline CDR1 reads SNHLY; CDR2 reads FYNNEI. The CDR3 is 14 amino acids. Trimming at V came to 6 bases and at J to 3 bases, leaving 7 bases not matched to a gene.

V and J are TRBV4-1 and TRBJ1-6; D call uncertain. Germline V CDR1 and CDR2: MGHRA, YSYEKL. V dropped 2 bases and J dropped 7 bases, with 18 bases sitting between them. This CDR3 contains 17 residues. The CDR3 loop is CASSQSSAMLGNSPLHF. The DNA for the CDR3 is TGCGCCAGCAGCCAATCTTCGGCTATGTTGGGGAATTCACCCCTCCACTTT.

The V and J genes are TRBV10-3 and TRBJ2-7; D may be TRBD1 (7 bases). Germline lookup yields CDR1 ENHRY and CDR2 SYGVKD. This CDR3 region has 16 residues. The V and J ends lost 3 bases and 8 bases respectively, with 23 bases between them. Written as DNA, the CDR3 is TGTGCCATCAGTGAAAGAGGGGGCGGGGAGGCCGACAAGCAGTACTTC. Protein sequence: CAISERGGGEADKQYF.

The chain employs TRBV28 and TRBJ2-7, with 8 bases lining up with TRBD1. The CDR3 runs to 12 residues. Germline assignment: CDR1 MDHEN and CDR2 SYDVKM. The V segment lost 5 bases and the J segment 5 bases; nucleotides outside the gene matches: 2. The CDR3 is CASSGQGNEQYF. For the CDR3, the DNA is TGTGCCAGCAGTGGACAGGGAAACGAGCAGTACTTC. Variable domain in full (rest from reference TRBV28 and TRBJ2-7): DVKVTQSSRYLVKRTGEKVFLECVQDMDHENMFWYRQDPGLGLRLIYFSYDVKMKEKGDIPEGYSVSREKKERFSLILESASTNQTSMYLCASSGQGNEQYFGPGTRLTVT.

This chain connects TRBV29-1 to TRBJ2-2, with 8 positions matching TRBD2. CDR3 length: 14 amino acids. Germline V gene lookup returns CDR1 SQVTM and CDR2 ANQGSEA. The CDR3 loop is CRGNGGGDTGELFF. For the CDR3, the DNA is TGCCGCGGAAACGGGGGGGGCGACACCGGGGAGCTGTTTTTT.

This clone was seen a few times. The rearrangement uses TRBV9 and TRBJ2-2, with D perhaps TRBD1 (5 bases). Germline lookup yields CDR1 SGDLS and CDR2 YYNGEE. This CDR3 region has 13 residues. Trimming pared 4 bases from V and 9 bases from J, leaving 13 bases between. The CDR3 DNA reads TGTGCCAGCAGCCCCCGCCCAGGGAGGGAGCTGTTTTTT. Amino acids: CASSPRPGRELFF.

The genes are TRBV5-1 and TRBJ2-7; D assignment may be TRBD1 or TRBD2 (5 bases each). The CDR3 extends over 16 amino acids. Germline CDR1 SGHRS, CDR2 YFSETQ. Trimming left V 0 bases short and J 2 bases short, with 15 bases between. CDR3 amino acids: CASSLDRPRGPYEQYF. CDR3 DNA sequence: TGCGCCAGCAGCTTGGATCGGCCTCGGGGACCCTACGAGCAGTACTTC.

The CDR3 nucleotides are TGCAGCGTTGAAGGGTCGAGGGGAGGCCACAATGAGCAGTTCTTC. Residues: CSVEGSRGGHNEQFF. The chain recombines TRBV29-1 with TRBJ2-1; TRBD2 might be the D (6 bases). The V gene's germline CDR1 is SQVTM and CDR2 ANQGSEA. V shed 1 base and J shed 5 bases, with 15 bases lying between them. There are 15 residues in the CDR3.

This clone was counted once. This may come from a read error, since a much larger clone is one base off. Other DNA sequences in the sample encode the same CDR3. The chain carries TRBV5-1 and TRBJ2-1; 10 nucleotides agree with TRBD2. CDR3 length: 17 residues. V was clipped by 4 bases and J by 1 base; unmatched bases: 8. Germline V gene data show CDR1 as SGHRS and CDR2 as YFSETQ. CDR3 DNA sequence: TGCGCCAGCAGCCCGGAGGCTAGCGGGAGTTCCTACAATGAGCAGTTCTTC. It codes for CASSPEASGSSYNEQFF. Looking up the rest from reference TRBV5-1 and TRBJ2-1 gives the full variable domain: KAGVTQTPRYLIKTRGQQVTLSCSPISGHRSVSWYQQTPGQGLQFLFEYFSETQRNKGNFPGRFSGRQFSNSRSEMNVSTLELGDSALYLCASSPEASGSSYNEQFFGPGTRLTVL.

This clone appeared once. The V call is TRBV19, the J call TRBJ2-1; TRBD2 matches at 15 bases. The germline CDR1 and CDR2 sequences are LNHDA and SQIVND (reference sequence). CDR3 size: 19 residues. V lost 5 bases and J lost 6; bases outside the gene matches: 14. The CDR3 nucleotides read TGTGCCAGTAGTCCCCGTCCGGGGGGACTAGCGGGAGGATCCAATGAGCAGTTCTTC. Translating it yields CASSPRPGGLAGGSNEQFF.

The gene calls are TRBV6-5 and TRBJ1-2, with D possibly matching TRBD1 (5 bases). The germline CDR1 and CDR2 sequences are MNHEY and SVGAGI. Deletions cut 6 bases from V and 5 bases from J, with 16 bases between. This CDR3 region has 14 residues. The DNA for the CDR3 is TGTGCCAGCAGGTCCATCGGACAAGATTATGGCTACACCTTC. This encodes CASRSIGQDYGYTF.

This clone was detected once. The genes are TRBV7-9 and TRBJ1-3; maybe TRBD1 (6 bases). V was pared by 5 bases and J by 0 bases, with 11 bases between. Germline loops: CDR1 SEHNR, CDR2 FQNEAQ (reference sequence). CDR3 size: 15 residues. The CDR3 coding sequence is TGTGCCAGCAGCCGTACAGGGAGCTCTGGAAACACCATATATTTT. This gives the protein CASSRTGSSGNTIYF.

V and J are TRBV7-9 and TRBJ2-1; 11 bases line up with TRBD2. The CDR3 length is 15 residues. CDR1 and CDR2 (germline): SEHNR, FQNEAQ (reference sequence). Unmatched junction bases numbered 4, after V lost 5 bases and J lost 4 bases. In DNA, the CDR3 is TGTGCCAGCAGCCCGACTAGCGGGATATACAATGAGCAGTTCTTC. It codes for CASSPTSGIYNEQFF.

The V gene is TRBV14, the J gene TRBJ1-2, with unresolved D. The CDR3 is 13 amino acids. The V and J ends lost 5 bases and 4 bases respectively, with 11 bases between them. Germline lookup yields CDR1 SGHDN and CDR2 FVKESK. The CDR3 spells CASSEGMSYGYTF. The CDR3 DNA reads TGTGCCAGCAGCGAAGGCATGAGCTATGGCTACACCTTC.

The genes are TRBV9 and TRBJ2-3; D unclear. V lost 2 bases and J lost 2, with 12 bases in between. The CDR3 sequence is 15 residues long. CDR1 SGDLS and CDR2 YYNGEE come from the germline V gene. The CDR3: CASSVGGRFTDTQYF. CDR3 DNA sequence: TGTGCCAGCAGCGTTGGCGGAAGATTCACAGATACGCAGTATTTT.